A few counts support the clone carrying this TCR beta chain. What it recognizes is unknown. The CDR3 consists of 15 residues. Trimming cost V 5 bases and J 2 bases; bases outside gene matches: 5. Germline CDR1 reads LNHDA; CDR2 reads SQIVND (reference sequence). This entry comes from a study of a mutant IDH1 vaccine in newly diagnosed glioma. Study summary: Patients got their first vaccination 4-6 weeks after radiotherapy alone, or with temozolomide cycles. Patients were pretreated with radiotherapy, temozolomide, or both, mostly both.

Time point defined: week 5, during vaccination. Vaccine doses each comprised 300 ug of mutant IDH1 20-mer peptide, with topical imiquimod. The table came from immunoSEQ multiplex PCR; TCRdb's copy has only in-frame clones and leaves some out. The sample consists of around 34,000 clones, 50% to 60% of them appearing once. This sample comprised PBMCs, obtained from a glioma patient whose treatment included an IDH1 peptide vaccine. This sequence joins TRBV19 and TRBJ1-3; 8 nucleotides match TRBD1. This clonotype originated in a woman aged 18 to 35 with glioma. CDR3 nucleotide sequence: TGTGCCAGTAGTGCGATGGACAGGGCTGGAAACACCATATATTTT. This translates into CASSAMDRAGNTIYF.